These 9 T cell receptor beta chains were sequenced from one sample in a study of T cell responses to AZD1222 COVID-19 vaccine. Clones were sequenced by immunoSEQ multiplex PCR, and TCRdb holds only the in-frame ones, with some missing. The sample yields about 94,000 clones, around nine tenths seen once. Sequencing was performed on peripheral blood, taken on day 0 of AZD1222 vaccination. All receptors derive from an adult in good health.

By sample share, this clone is medium-sized. The sample has other DNA sequences that encode this CDR3 too. The V call is TRBV7-3, the J call TRBJ2-2, with D unclear. The CDR3 totals 13 residues. V was cut by 5 bases and J by 3 bases, with 7 bases left in between. Germline-derived CDR1 and CDR2 are SGHTA and FQGTGA. The CDR3 DNA follows: TGTGCCAGCAGCAGTACTGACACCGGGGAGCTGTTTTTT. Translating gives CASSSTDTGELFF.

J is TRBJ1-2 and V is TRBV30; 7 nucleotides match TRBD1. The CDR3 totals 13 residues. Trimming at V came to 3 bases and at J to 6 bases, leaving 7 bases not matched to a gene. Per germline, CDR1 GTSNPN and CDR2 SVGIG (reference sequence). This chain's CDR3 is CAWRAQQGNGYTF. CDR3 DNA: TGTGCCTGGAGGGCCCAACAGGGGAATGGCTACACCTTC.

The table lists this clone with a count of one. V is TRBV28 and J is TRBJ1-2; maybe TRBD1 (5 bases). This CDR3 comprises 14 residues. V lost 7 bases to trimming and J lost 4 bases, with 16 bases between them. Germline assignment: CDR1 MDHEN and CDR2 SYDVKM. The CDR3 loop is CASTPGGVVYGYTF. The DNA of the CDR3 is TGTGCCAGCACCCCGGGGGGAGTGGTCTATGGCTACACCTTC.

This chain uses TRBV7-6 with TRBJ2-7; 10 positions agree with TRBD2. The germline gives CDR1 SGHVS, CDR2 FNYEAQ. The CDR3 extends over 13 amino acids. The CDR3 coding sequence is TGTGCATCGGGAGCGGGGGGGCCCTACGAGCAGTACTTC. Translation: CASGAGGPYEQYF.

CDR3 sequence: CASSPNGPTGTGVYEQYF. The DNA for the CDR3 is TGTGCCAGCAGCCCAAACGGACCCACCGGGACAGGGGTCTACGAGCAGTACTTC. The V and J genes are TRBV4-2 and TRBJ2-7; 10 positions agree with TRBD1. Germline-derived CDR1 and CDR2 are LGHNA and YNFKEQ. The junction had 15 bases not matched to a gene; V was cut back by 4 bases and J by 3 bases. The CDR3 length is 18 residues.

The genes are TRBV18 and TRBJ1-1, with D possibly matching TRBD1 (5 bases). Trimming left V 4 bases short and J 1 base short, with 16 bases between. The length of the CDR3 is 16 residues. Per germline, CDR1 KGHSH and CDR2 LQKENI. The CDR3 protein is CASSLIDSFANTEAFF. The CDR3 nucleotides are TGTGCCAGCTCACTTATCGACAGTTTCGCGAACACTGAAGCTTTCTTT.

The chain combines TRBV3-1 (or the pseudogene TRBV3-2) with TRBJ1-1; TRBD1 matches 7 bases. The V and J ends lost 7 bases and 7 bases, in that order; junction bases with no gene match: 6. The CDR3 runs 12 residues. CDR1 is LGHDT and CDR2 is YNNKEL in the germline V gene (reference sequence). The CDR3 DNA reads TGTGCCAGCACCCAGGGGGAGGGTGAAGCTTTCTTT. Translation: CASTQGEGEAFF.

Comments on this clone: This CDR3 is also generated by other DNA sequences in the sample. The CDR3 spells CSVARDMNTEAFF. For the CDR3, the DNA is TGCAGCGTTGCTAGGGACATGAACACTGAAGCTTTCTTT. The chain uses TRBV29-1 and TRBJ1-1, with D perhaps TRBD1 (6 bases). In germline, CDR1 is SQVTM, CDR2 ANQGSEA. This CDR3 is built from 13 residues. Trimming left V 4 bases short and J 0 bases short, with 9 bases between.

There are a few counts of this clone. The V gene is TRBV7-2, the J gene TRBJ2-7; 9 positions match TRBD2. The CDR3 sequence is 16 residues long. J was trimmed by 0 bases and V by 5 bases; bases with no gene match: 8. Germline V gives CDR1 SGHTA, CDR2 FQGNSA. The CDR3 nucleotides read TGTGCCAGCAGCCCCTTAGCGGGGGCGAGCTCCTACGAGCAGTACTTC. It translates to CASSPLAGASSYEQYF.